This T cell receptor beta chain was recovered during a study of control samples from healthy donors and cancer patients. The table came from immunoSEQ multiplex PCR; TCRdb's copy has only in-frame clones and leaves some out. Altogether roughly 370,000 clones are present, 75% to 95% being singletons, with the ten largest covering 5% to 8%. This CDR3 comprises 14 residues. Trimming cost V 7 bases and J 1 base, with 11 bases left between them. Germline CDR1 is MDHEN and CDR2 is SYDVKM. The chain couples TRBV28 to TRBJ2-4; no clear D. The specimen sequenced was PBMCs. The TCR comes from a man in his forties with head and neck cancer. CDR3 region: CASIDPAAKNIQYF. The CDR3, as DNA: TGTGCCAGCATCGACCCGGCGGCCAAAAACATTCAGTACTTC.